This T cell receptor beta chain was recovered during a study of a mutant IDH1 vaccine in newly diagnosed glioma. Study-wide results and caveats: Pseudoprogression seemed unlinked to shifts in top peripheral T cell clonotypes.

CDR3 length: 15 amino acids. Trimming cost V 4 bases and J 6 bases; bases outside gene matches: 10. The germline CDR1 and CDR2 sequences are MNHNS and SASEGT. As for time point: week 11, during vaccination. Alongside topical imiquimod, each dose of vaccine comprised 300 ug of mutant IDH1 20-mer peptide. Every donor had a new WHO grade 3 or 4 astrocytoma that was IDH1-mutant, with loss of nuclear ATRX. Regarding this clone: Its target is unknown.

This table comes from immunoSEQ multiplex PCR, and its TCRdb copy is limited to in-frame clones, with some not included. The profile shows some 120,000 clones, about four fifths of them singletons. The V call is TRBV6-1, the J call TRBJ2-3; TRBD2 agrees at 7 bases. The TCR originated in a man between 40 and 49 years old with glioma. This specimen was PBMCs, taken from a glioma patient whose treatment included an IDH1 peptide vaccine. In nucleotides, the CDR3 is TGTGCCAGCAGTGGGCGGGAGTGGGGGTCGGATACGCAGTATTTT. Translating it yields CASSGREWGSDTQYF.